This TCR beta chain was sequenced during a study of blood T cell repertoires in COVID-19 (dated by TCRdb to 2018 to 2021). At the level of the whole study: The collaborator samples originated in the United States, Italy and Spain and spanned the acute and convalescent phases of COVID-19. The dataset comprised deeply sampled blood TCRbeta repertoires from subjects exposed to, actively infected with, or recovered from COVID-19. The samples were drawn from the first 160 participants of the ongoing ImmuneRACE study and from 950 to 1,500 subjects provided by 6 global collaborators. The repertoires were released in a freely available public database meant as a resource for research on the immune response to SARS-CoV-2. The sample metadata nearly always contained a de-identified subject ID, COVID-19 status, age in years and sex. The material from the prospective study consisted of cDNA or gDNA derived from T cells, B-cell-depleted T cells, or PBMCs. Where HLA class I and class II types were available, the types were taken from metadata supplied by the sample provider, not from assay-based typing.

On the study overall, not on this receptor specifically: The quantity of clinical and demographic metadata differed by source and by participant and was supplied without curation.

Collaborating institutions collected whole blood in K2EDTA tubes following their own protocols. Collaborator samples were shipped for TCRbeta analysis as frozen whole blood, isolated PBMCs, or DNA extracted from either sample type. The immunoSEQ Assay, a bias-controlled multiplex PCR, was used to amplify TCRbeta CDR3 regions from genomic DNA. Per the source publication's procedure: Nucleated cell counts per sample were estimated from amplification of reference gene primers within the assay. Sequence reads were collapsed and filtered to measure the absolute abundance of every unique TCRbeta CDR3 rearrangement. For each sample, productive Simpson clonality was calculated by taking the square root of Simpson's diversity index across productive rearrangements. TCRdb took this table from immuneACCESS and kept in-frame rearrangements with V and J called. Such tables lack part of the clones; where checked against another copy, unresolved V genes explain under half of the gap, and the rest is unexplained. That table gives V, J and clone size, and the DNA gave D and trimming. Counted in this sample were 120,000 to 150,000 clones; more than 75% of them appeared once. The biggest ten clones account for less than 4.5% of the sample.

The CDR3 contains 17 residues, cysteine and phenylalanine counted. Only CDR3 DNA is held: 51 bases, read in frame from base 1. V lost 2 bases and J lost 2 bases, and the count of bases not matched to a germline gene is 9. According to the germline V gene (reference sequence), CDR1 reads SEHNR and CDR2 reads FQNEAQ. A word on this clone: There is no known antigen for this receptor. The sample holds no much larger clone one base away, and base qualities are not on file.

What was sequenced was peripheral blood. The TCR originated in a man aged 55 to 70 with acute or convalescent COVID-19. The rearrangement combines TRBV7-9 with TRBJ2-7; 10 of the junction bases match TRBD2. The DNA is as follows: TGTGCCAGCAGCTTATCGGGGCCCCTAGCGGGAGCCTACGAGCAGTACTTC. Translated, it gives CASSLSGPLAGAYEQYF.